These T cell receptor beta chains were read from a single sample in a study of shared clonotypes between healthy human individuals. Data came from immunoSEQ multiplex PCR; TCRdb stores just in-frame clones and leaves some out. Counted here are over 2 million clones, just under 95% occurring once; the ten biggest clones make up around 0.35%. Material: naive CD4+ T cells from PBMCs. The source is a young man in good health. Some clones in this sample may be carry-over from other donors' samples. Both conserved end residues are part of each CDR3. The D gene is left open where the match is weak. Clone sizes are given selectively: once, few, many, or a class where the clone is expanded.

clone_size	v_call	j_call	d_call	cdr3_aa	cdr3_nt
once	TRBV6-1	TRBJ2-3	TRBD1	CASISTGGWTDTQYF	TGTGCCAGTATTTCTACAGGGGGCTGGACAGATACGCAGTATTTT
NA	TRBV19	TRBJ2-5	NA	CASSMRHQETQYF	TGTGCCAGTAGTATGCGCCACCAAGAGACCCAGTACTTC
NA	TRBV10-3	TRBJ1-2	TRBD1	CAISDRRTGRVYGYTF	TGTGCCATCAGTGACCGACGGACAGGGAGAGTCTATGGCTACACCTTC
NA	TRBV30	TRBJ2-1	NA	CAWSWAGRYNEQFF	TGTGCCTGGAGTTGGGCGGGAAGGTACAATGAGCAGTTCTTC
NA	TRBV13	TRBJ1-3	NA	CASSSEPDRDTIYF	TGTGCCAGCAGCTCAGAGCCCGACAGAGACACCATATATTTT
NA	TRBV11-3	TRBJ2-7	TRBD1	CASSRGQNYEQYF	TGTGCCAGCAGCCGGGGACAGAACTACGAGCAGTACTTC
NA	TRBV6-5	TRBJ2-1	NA	CASSTDSYNEQFF	TGTGCCAGCAGTACGGACAGTTATAATGAGCAGTTCTTC
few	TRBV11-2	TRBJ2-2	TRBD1	CASNGQAAGELFF	TGTGCCAGCAACGGACAGGCAGCCGGGGAGCTGTTTTTT
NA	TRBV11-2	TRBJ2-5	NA	CASSPNQETQYF	TGTGCCAGCAGCCCCAACCAAGAGACCCAGTACTTC
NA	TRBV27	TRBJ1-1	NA	CASRFLGGYTEAFF	TGTGCCAGCAGATTCCTCGGGGGATATACTGAAGCTTTCTTT
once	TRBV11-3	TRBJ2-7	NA	CASSAGGSGIGAEQYF	TGTGCCAGCAGCGCAGGTGGATCGGGTATTGGGGCCGAGCAGTACTTC
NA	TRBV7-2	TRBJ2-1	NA	CASSPSRVGNEQFF	TGTGCCAGCAGCCCCAGTCGGGTGGGTAATGAGCAGTTCTTC
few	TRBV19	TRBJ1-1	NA	CASSKTQNTEAFF	TGTGCCAGTAGCAAAACTCAGAACACTGAAGCTTTCTTT
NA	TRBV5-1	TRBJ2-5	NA	CASSLARGRGETQYF	TGCGCCAGCAGCTTGGCCCGGGGGCGAGGAGAGACCCAGTACTTC
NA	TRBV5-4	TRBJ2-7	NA	CASSLGLSLYEQYF	TGTGCCAGCAGCTTGGGTCTCAGCCTCTACGAGCAGTACTTC
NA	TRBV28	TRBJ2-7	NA	CASLRSVDEQYF	TGTGCTAGCCTTAGGAGCGTAGACGAGCAGTACTTC
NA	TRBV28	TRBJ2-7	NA	CASSSHGTLRYEQYF	TGTGCCAGCAGTTCACACGGGACTTTAAGGTACGAGCAGTACTTC
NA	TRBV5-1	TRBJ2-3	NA	CASSLLLSTDTQYF	TGCGCCAGCAGCTTGCTACTATCCACAGATACGCAGTATTTT
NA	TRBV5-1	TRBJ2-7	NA	CASSLAAGSSFEQYF	TGCGCCAGCAGCTTGGCCGCGGGAAGCAGCTTCGAGCAGTACTTC
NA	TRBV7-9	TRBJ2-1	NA	CASSLGVGSEQFF	TGTGCCAGCAGCTTAGGGGTAGGGAGTGAGCAGTTCTTC
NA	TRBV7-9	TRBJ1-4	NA	CASSPGVEPNEKLFF	TGTGCCAGCAGCCCCGGGGTGGAGCCTAATGAAAAACTGTTTTTT
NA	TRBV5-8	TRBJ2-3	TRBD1	CASSTRDRPGDTQYF	TGTGCCAGCAGCACCCGGGACAGGCCGGGAGATACGCAGTATTTT
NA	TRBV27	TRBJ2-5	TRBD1	CASSRGQGADTVTQYF	TGTGCCAGCAGCCGGGGGCAGGGGGCGGATACAGTGACCCAGTACTTC
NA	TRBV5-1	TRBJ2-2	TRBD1	CASSSGTGGVFSTGELFF	TGCGCCAGCAGCTCCGGGACAGGGGGCGTATTTTCCACCGGGGAGCTGTTTTTT
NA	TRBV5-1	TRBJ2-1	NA	CASSKGDLGIEDEQFF	TGCGCCAGCAGCAAAGGGGACTTGGGGATTGAAGATGAGCAGTTCTTC
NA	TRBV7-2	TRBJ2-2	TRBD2	CASSLASGTLGDTGELFF	TGTGCCAGCAGCTTAGCTAGCGGGACCCTAGGGGACACCGGGGAGCTGTTTTTT
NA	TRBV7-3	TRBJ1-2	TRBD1	CASSPGQGGNYGYTF	TGTGCCAGCAGCCCCGGACAGGGTGGCAACTATGGCTACACCTTC
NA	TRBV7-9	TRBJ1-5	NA	CASSLADSSPQHF	TGTGCCAGCAGCTTGGCAGACAGTTCCCCCCAGCATTTT